This TCR beta chain was profiled in a study of regulatory T cells. Whole-study findings and limits: In CD3G-deficient patients, conventional CD4+ T cells were enriched for hydrophobic CDR3 residues at positions 6 and 7. Patient repertoires had restricted TRB V-J pairs and skewed V and J usage, most in Tregs.

The PCR used 52 TRBV and 13 TRBJ primers. Produced via immunoSEQ multiplex PCR; TCRdb's table is partial and in-frame only. The sample holds about 28,000 clones; around 93% are singletons and the top ten take around 1.5%. Sorting split CD4+ cells into CD25-high CD127-low Tregs and CD25-low CD127-high conventional T cells. In the case of this clone: Its antigen remains unknown.

Sequencing input: conventional CD4+ T cells sorted from blood. The sequence was collected from a person aged 18 to 30 with CD3G deficiency.

The CDR3 loop is CASSEAGGRGDTQYF. The CDR3 DNA reads as TGTGCCAGCAGTGAAGCGGGAGGGCGCGGAGATACGCAGTATTTT. This chain connects TRBV25-1 to TRBJ2-3; 9 bases are a match to TRBD2. J was trimmed by 5 bases and V by 2 bases; bases with no gene match: 5. The germline V gene has CDR1 MGHDK and CDR2 SYGVNS. CDR3 length: 15 amino acids.